This TCR beta chain comes out of a study of T cells after yellow fever vaccination. TCRdb passed the 5' RACE reads through MiXCR, listing each CDR3 protein once. The sample lists roughly 170,000 distinct CDR3 sequences, approximately 9.9% occurring once. CDR1 MNHEY and CDR2 SVGEGT come from the germline V gene. The CDR3 sequence is 12 residues long. Trimming shortened V by 4 bases and J by 4 bases, and 7 bases separated the two germline ends. The table lists this clonotype with a few counts. The chain is built from TRBV6-2 or TRBV6-3 and TRBJ1-2; D is unresolved. The input for sequencing was CD8+ T cells sorted from PBMCs, taken 45 days after the yellow fever booster vaccination. The source is a man aged 18 to 30 who received the YFV17D yellow fever vaccine. CDR3 DNA sequence: TGTGCCAGCAGTTTTACACCCTATGGCTACACCTTC. Translating it yields CASSFTPYGYTF.